This TCR beta chain came from a study of technical replicates of blood from a few donors. Trimming pared 3 bases from V and 5 bases from J, leaving 7 bases between. Germline V gene sequence: CDR1 SNHLY, CDR2 FYNNEI. The CDR3 totals 12 residues. This table comes from immunoSEQ multiplex PCR, and its TCRdb copy is limited to in-frame clones, with some not included. The sample records tens of thousands of clones, roughly 94% being singletons. This sequence was found in a human donor in good health. This chain uses TRBV2 with TRBJ1-1; D is undetermined. The sequenced sample was T cells isolated from PBMCs. CDR3 sequence reads: CASSEGFTEAFF. The CDR3 coding sequence is TGTGCCAGCAGTGAGGGCTTTACTGAAGCTTTCTTT.